The 27 T cell receptor beta chains presented below share a single source sample, sequenced in a study of shared clonotypes between healthy human individuals (dated by TCRdb to the early 2020s). CD8 naive samples consisted of CD45RO-negative cells that were positively selected for CCR7, yielding a CD45RA+CCR7+ population without TemRA cells. To prepare the library, the immunoSEQ multiplex PCR assay was applied. TCRdb mirrors the immuneACCESS table, restricted to in-frame sequences. Some clones are absent from its copies; in checked studies, under half trace to an unresolved V gene, and the reason for the others is unknown. Within this sample are more than 500,000 clones, with roughly 96% of them counted one time only. 0.11% of the sample is in the top ten clones. The sequenced material came from naive CD8+ T cells sorted from blood. Interpreted using the paper, the cell subset or site label stands for: CD45RA+CCR7+. Receptors originate from a woman in her twenties or thirties in good health.

The chain links TRBV19 to TRBJ1-1; D is ambiguous. The CDR3 runs to 13 residues. V gave up 2 bases and J gave up 2 bases, with 6 bases separating them. CDR1 and CDR2 (germline): LNHDA, SQIVND (reference sequence). CDR3 DNA sequence: TGTGCCAGTAGTATATATCTTAACACTGAAGCTTTCTTT. Its protein is CASSIYLNTEAFF.

The CDR3 DNA reads TGTGCCAGCAGCGTGACAGGGATCCCAGAGACCCAGTACTTC. Translation: CASSVTGIPETQYF. The chain employs TRBV9 and TRBJ2-5; 7 bases agree with TRBD1. After removal of 2 bases from V and 4 bases from J, the junction contained 5 bases not matched to a gene. The CDR3 has 14 amino acids. CDR1 is SGDLS, CDR2 YYNGEE, per germline.

The V and J genes are TRBV7-9 and TRBJ1-2; weak D call: TRBD1 (6 bases). Trimming shortened V by 4 bases and J by 0 bases, and 15 bases separated the two germline ends. The CDR3 has 16 amino acids. The V gene's germline CDR1 is SEHNR and CDR2 FQNEAQ (reference sequence). The CDR3 protein is CASSSPTDRSNYGYTF. In DNA, the CDR3 is TGTGCCAGCAGCTCTCCCACGGACAGATCTAACTATGGCTACACCTTC.

The V gene is TRBV9, the J gene TRBJ2-1; maybe TRBD1 (6 bases). The V and J ends lost 0 bases and 4 bases respectively, with 14 bases between them. Germline values: CDR1 SGDLS, CDR2 YYNGEE. The length of the CDR3 is 16 residues. CDR3: CASSVGAGVSYNEQFF. As DNA, the CDR3 is TGTGCCAGCAGCGTAGGGGCAGGGGTTTCATACAATGAGCAGTTCTTC. Variable domain in full (rest from reference TRBV9 and TRBJ2-1): DSGVTQTPKHLITATGQRVTLRCSPRSGDLSVYWYQQSLDQGLQFLIQYYNGEERAKGNILERFSAQQFPDLHSELNLSSLELGDSALYFCASSVGAGVSYNEQFFGPGTRLTVL.

This chain links TRBV5-6 with TRBJ2-5; D not certain. Looked up from germline, CDR1 is SGHDT and CDR2 is YYEEEE. The CDR3 is 14 amino acids. The V gene lost 2 bases and the J gene lost 4 bases, with 12 bases spanning the gap. The CDR3 protein is CASSFSHTGETQYF. The CDR3 DNA follows: TGTGCCAGCAGCTTTAGTCATACCGGAGAGACCCAGTACTTC.

As regards this clone: The germline gene is not matched at one end of the junction; a read error may be the cause. The rearrangement uses TRBV19 and TRBJ2-1; D perhaps matches TRBD1 (5 bases). The CDR3 spans 12 residues. Germline CDR1 is LNHDA and CDR2 is SQIVND (reference sequence). CDR3 loop: CASRHLLGATVF. The CDR3 DNA reads as TGTGCCAGTCGACACCTGCTTGGGGCGACGGTCTTC.

The chain joins TRBV5-1 to TRBJ2-5; D might be TRBD1 or TRBD2, each matching 5 bases. The DNA end favors TRBJ2-7, so the J call may be wrong. CDR3 length equals 14 residues. CDR1 is SGHRS, CDR2 YFSETQ, per germline. The CDR3, as DNA: TGCGCCAGCAGCGCTGGGGACGGCCACTACGAGCAGTACTTC. Protein: CASSAGDGHYEQYF.

This clone was picked up one time. The J gene is TRBJ2-2, the V gene TRBV6-5; D is ambiguous. Germline loops: CDR1 MNHEY, CDR2 SVGAGI. This CDR3 has 15 amino acids. With 4 bases removed from V and 0 bases from J, the gap between germline ends came to 9 bases. The CDR3 loop is CASSFEFTNTGELFF. The CDR3 DNA is TGTGCCAGCAGTTTTGAATTCACGAACACCGGGGAGCTGTTTTTT.

The rearrangement uses TRBV5-1 and TRBJ1-3; no definite D call. Trimming removed 5 bases at V and 1 base at J, with 7 bases between. The CDR3 runs to 13 residues. Germline V gives CDR1 SGHRS, CDR2 YFSETQ. In nucleotides, the CDR3 is TGCGCCAGCAGGATTGAGTCTGGAAACACCATATATTTT. Residues: CASRIESGNTIYF. Full variable domain (remainder filled in from reference TRBV5-1 and TRBJ1-3): KAGVTQTPRYLIKTRGQQVTLSCSPISGHRSVSWYQQTPGQGLQFLFEYFSETQRNKGNFPGRFSGRQFSNSRSEMNVSTLELGDSALYLCASRIESGNTIYFGEGSWLTVV.

The V gene is TRBV10-2, the J gene TRBJ1-2; the D gene is possibly TRBD1 (5 bases). The CDR3 has 15 residues. V was shortened by 2 bases and J by 4 bases, with 14 bases between the two germline ends. Germline loops: CDR1 WSHSY, CDR2 SAAADI. DNA of the CDR3: TGCGCCAGCAGTGAGGTACGAGCGGGGGTCTATGGCTACACCTTC. Protein: CASSEVRAGVYGYTF.

The rearrangement links TRBV10-2 to TRBJ2-7; 10 bases fit TRBD2. This CDR3 is 15 amino acids long. Germline-derived CDR1 and CDR2 are WSHSY and SAAADI. Germline trimming cut 2 bases from V and 1 base from J; bases unmatched to any gene: 2. CDR3 protein: CASSEGSGRSYEQYF. The DNA for the CDR3 is TGCGCCAGCAGTGAGGGTAGCGGGAGGTCCTACGAGCAGTACTTC.

This chain links TRBV5-6 with TRBJ1-3; D unclear. The length of the CDR3 is 15 residues. The V gene's germline CDR1 is SGHDT and CDR2 YYEEEE. Trimming stripped 3 bases from V and 7 bases from J, with 17 bases between. CDR3 in amino acids: CASSSVDSSRNTIYF. CDR3 DNA: TGTGCCAGCAGCTCCGTCGACTCCTCCAGGAACACCATATATTTT. Together with reference TRBV5-6 and TRBJ1-3, the CDR3 gives the full variable domain: DAGVTQSPTHLIKTRGQQVTLRCSPKSGHDTVSWYQQALGQGPQFIFQYYEEEERQRGNFPDRFSGHQFPNYSSELNVNALLLGDSALYLCASSSVDSSRNTIYFGEGSWLTVV.

J is TRBJ2-2 and V is TRBV28; no clear D gene. With 3 bases removed from V and 7 bases from J, the gap between germline ends came to 9 bases. The germline V gene has CDR1 MDHEN and CDR2 SYDVKM. This CDR3 contains 13 residues. CDR3 protein: CASSLSMGGELFF. The CDR3 bases are TGTGCCAGCAGTTTGAGTATGGGCGGGGAGCTGTTTTTT.

The genes are TRBV9 and TRBJ2-7; 8 nucleotides align to TRBD2. The germline V gene has CDR1 SGDLS and CDR2 YYNGEE. After removal of 1 base from V and 3 bases from J, the junction contained 0 bases not matched to a gene. The CDR3 has 13 amino acids. As DNA, the CDR3 is TGTGCCAGCAGCGTAACTAGCGGCTACGAGCAGTACTTC. As protein: CASSVTSGYEQYF.

This clone was seen once. The rearrangement joins TRBV5-1 to TRBJ2-1; D might be TRBD1 (6 bases). Trimming removed 4 bases from V and 7 bases from J, with 21 bases in between. This CDR3 has 16 amino acids. Germline-derived CDR1 and CDR2 are SGHRS and YFSETQ. CDR3 bases: TGCGCCAGCAGCAACGACAGGCCATTTTCGGAGAATGAGCAGTTCTTC. As protein: CASSNDRPFSENEQFF.

This clone was seen a single time. The V gene is TRBV5-1, the J gene TRBJ2-7; TRBD1 might be the D (7 bases). Germline loops: CDR1 SGHRS, CDR2 YFSETQ. The CDR3 runs 15 residues. V was shortened by 4 bases and J by 0 bases, with 14 bases between the two germline ends. Here the CDR3 DNA reads TGCGCCAGCAGCCTGCGGGGACAGAGCTCCTACGAGCAGTACTTC. Amino acid sequence: CASSLRGQSSYEQYF.

This sequence joins TRBV11-2 and TRBJ2-7; 9 bases align to TRBD1. V trimming: 3 bases; J trimming: 4 bases; junction bases outside the gene matches: 4. The CDR3 extends over 14 amino acids. Germline V lookup: CDR1 SGHAT, CDR2 FQNNGV. The CDR3 region is CASSFSGTGYEQYF. As DNA, the CDR3 is TGTGCCAGCAGCTTCTCTGGGACAGGGTACGAGCAGTACTTC.

This clone was counted between two and nine times. The rearrangement links TRBV29-1 to TRBJ2-7; 11 bases fit TRBD2. CDR1 SQVTM and CDR2 ANQGSEA come from the germline V gene. Unmatched junction bases numbered 7, after V lost 2 bases and J lost 4 bases. The CDR3 runs to 15 residues. The DNA of the CDR3 is TGCAGCGTTGAATTGCTAGCGGGAGGCCTATACGAGCAGTACTTC. Its protein is CSVELLAGGLYEQYF.

The chain recombines TRBV19 with TRBJ2-3, with 9 bases that match TRBD1. Trimming at V came to 10 bases and at J to 3 bases, leaving 5 bases not matched to a gene. Looked up from germline, CDR1 is LNHDA and CDR2 is SQIVND (reference sequence). The length of the CDR3 is 13 residues. As DNA, the CDR3 is TGTGCCACCAGGACAGGGGAGACAGATACGCAGTATTTT. This gives the protein CATRTGETDTQYF.

This chain joins TRBV2 and TRBJ1-1, with D possibly TRBD1 on 5 matching bases. V lost 1 base and J lost 7, with 22 bases in between. Germline values: CDR1 SNHLY, CDR2 FYNNEI. The CDR3 is 17 residues long. This CDR3 reads CASSEELGAGRIGEAFF. The CDR3 DNA follows: TGTGCCAGCAGTGAAGAGTTAGGGGCAGGGAGGATTGGTGAAGCTTTCTTT.

The chain uses TRBV4-1 and TRBJ1-2; 7 bases are a match to TRBD1. The CDR3 sequence is 20 residues long. In germline, CDR1 is MGHRA, CDR2 YSYEKL. V was clipped by 3 bases and J by 4 bases; unmatched bases: 23. The CDR3 coding sequence is TGCGCCAGCAGCCATACTGTTTTTGCGGCAGGGGGAAATTTTCCCTATGGCTACACCTTC. As protein: CASSHTVFAAGGNFPYGYTF.

The chain is built from TRBV28 and TRBJ1-1; TRBD1 matches at 8 bases. Germline-derived CDR1 and CDR2 are MDHEN and SYDVKM. The ends lost 7 bases at V and 1 base at J; junction bases unmatched: 5. This CDR3 is 14 amino acids long. CDR3 sequence (DNA): TGTGCCAGCACATTGACAGGGGCGAACACTGAAGCTTTCTTT. As protein: CASTLTGANTEAFF.

V gene TRBV7-2 combines with J gene TRBJ2-7, with D unclear. Germline-derived CDR1 and CDR2 are SGHTA and FQGNSA. Trimming left V 0 bases short and J 7 bases short, with 7 bases between. The CDR3 sequence is 12 residues long. The CDR3 here is CASSLALGEQYF. CDR3 sequence (DNA): TGTGCCAGCAGCTTAGCTCTGGGGGAGCAGTACTTC.

This clone was detected once. Written as DNA, the CDR3 is TGTGCCAGCAGTTTAAGTGAGCGCGGTGTGGAGTCCTACGAGCAGTACTTC. Amino acids: CASSLSERGVESYEQYF. The chain links TRBV28 to TRBJ2-7; D not certain. The CDR3 length is 17 residues. V was pared by 2 bases and J by 1 base, with 18 bases between. CDR1 MDHEN and CDR2 SYDVKM come from the germline V gene.

The chain is built from TRBV10-2 and TRBJ1-1; D not certain. Trimming pared 6 bases from V and 1 base from J, leaving 9 bases between. The CDR3 covers 13 residues. The germline gives CDR1 WSHSY, CDR2 SAAADI. CDR3 sequence: CASSDGTNTEAFF. In DNA form, the CDR3 reads TGCGCCAGCAGCGACGGAACGAACACTGAAGCTTTCTTT.

This chain joins TRBV4-1 and TRBJ2-7; 7 nucleotides line up with TRBD1. Germline values: CDR1 MGHRA, CDR2 YSYEKL. The CDR3 extends over 19 amino acids. V was clipped by 4 bases and J by 9 bases; unmatched bases: 27. CDR3 nucleotide sequence: TGCGCCAGCAGCCCCCAAGTCAAGTCTTCTACAGGGGACCTCTTCGGGCAGTACTTC. This translates into CASSPQVKSSTGDLFGQYF.

Points on this clone: Other DNA sequences of this sample code for an identical CDR3. This sequence joins TRBV5-6 and TRBJ1-1; D is unresolved. The CDR3 is made up of 13 amino acids. V was cut by 1 base and J by 1 base, with 5 bases left in between. Per the germline V gene, CDR1 is SGHDT and CDR2 is YYEEEE. The CDR3 is CASSLRENTEAFF. DNA for the CDR3: TGTGCCAGCAGCTTGAGAGAGAACACTGAAGCTTTCTTT.